This T cell receptor beta chain was captured in a study of cytomegalovirus exposure and HLA in healthy donors (dated by TCRdb to about 2017). About the study as a whole: According to a later analysis, one platform produced both the 110 or so validation repertoires and the 666 repertoires of the first cohort. The study aimed to test whether signatures of past pathogen exposure could be identified by cataloging public T cell receptors. Along with the approximately 650-subject first cohort, a separate validation cohort of over a hundred different subjects was used. To predict cytomegalovirus infection status, the study combined high-throughput TCR immunosequencing, statistical association of individual TCRs with disease status, and machine learning. What the authors observed across the whole study: According to the authors, the approach could potentially be generalized to other disease states and immunological phenotypes. In both the original and validation cohorts, the classifier was reported to diagnose cytomegalovirus status with high specificity and sensitivity. While some public TCRs were present in many individuals, most TCR sequences turned up only very rarely across donors. A later analysis had no HLA typing for the validation cohort, so co-occurrence there was scored across all 110 or so repertoires. Of the cluster scores, roughly 95% were above 0 in a later analysis, which found that TCRs clustered in the first cohort also tended to co-occur in the 95 to 150 validation repertoires. The study gave a list of under 200 TCR beta chains associated with cytomegalovirus. Three of the identified cytomegalovirus-associated TCR beta chains were confirmed in vitro to be specific for cytomegalovirus antigens.

As regards this clone: The specificity of this receptor is unknown. No base quality information exists; no much larger clone differs at one position.

Separate from the roughly 650-subject first cohort, the validation cohort of some 130 subjects was the group to which the donors belonged. V is cut by 3 bases and J by 3 bases, and the space between the germline ends is 12 bases. The CDR3 starts with the cysteine, ends with the phenylalanine, and has 15 residues. Only the CDR3 DNA is retained, 45 bases long and in frame from the first base. CDR1 SGHAT and CDR2 FQNNGV are derived from the germline V gene. Library generation was performed with the immunoSEQ multiplex PCR assay. The paper's processing steps were these. A statistical classification framework was developed to diagnose cytomegalovirus status using the catalog of TCR beta chain sequences. TCRdb re-hosts the immuneACCESS table, in-frame sequences only. Its copies lack some clones; in the studies checked, an unresolved V gene accounts for under half of them, and the cause for the rest is not known. V, J and clone size are those of that table, while D and trimming were read from the DNA. The sample table lists tens of thousands of clones, about 90% of them with a count of one. The top ten constitute over 1.1% of the sample.

The chain uses TRBV11-2 and TRBJ2-4; the D gene is perhaps TRBD1, from 5 matching bases. The TCR was taken from a young man in good health and CMV-seronegative. The sequenced material came from PBMCs. The base sequence is TGTGCCAGCAGCTTCGGTAGGGGTGACAAAAACATTCAGTACTTC. The resulting protein is CASSFGRGDKNIQYF.